These 6 T cell receptor beta chains were all obtained from the same sample, sequenced in a study of cytomegalovirus exposure and HLA in healthy donors. Both 60 Vbeta primers and 13 Jbeta primers went into the PCR. Measured with immunoSEQ multiplex PCR; TCRdb has only the in-frame clones, and not every one. This table has 90,000 to 100,000 clones, roughly four fifths appearing once. The sequenced sample consisted of PBMCs. The receptors stem from a woman aged 60-75 years in good health and CMV-seropositive.

CDR3 sequence: CASSFTFAGPRGTDTQYF. In DNA form, the CDR3 reads TGTGCCAGCAGCTTCACCTTCGCGGGACCGCGAGGGACAGATACGCAGTATTTT. This chain connects TRBV11-3 to TRBJ2-3, with D maybe TRBD2 (6 bases). Trimming took off 3 bases at V and 3 bases at J, with 22 bases between the two ends. Germline V gene data show CDR1 as SGHNT and CDR2 as YENEEA. CDR3 size: 18 residues.

The V call is TRBV20-1, the J call TRBJ1-2; D gene unclear. CDR1 is DFQATT and CDR2 is SNEGSKA in the germline V gene (reference sequence). The length of the CDR3 is 11 residues. The V end lost 5 bases, the J end lost 4 bases, and 8 bases lay between the germline ends. DNA of the CDR3: TGCAGTGCTCTAAGTTCCTATGGCTACACCTTC. Residues: CSALSSYGYTF.

The V gene is TRBV5-1, the J gene TRBJ2-1; TRBD2 matches at 15 bases. V shed 3 bases and J 2 bases; nucleotides not matched to a gene: 9. The length of the CDR3 is 19 residues. In germline, CDR1 is SGHRS, CDR2 YFSETQ. CDR3 residues: CASSSGGTSGRLAYNEQFF. The CDR3 nucleotides read TGCGCCAGCAGCTCAGGGGGGACTAGCGGGAGGCTCGCCTACAATGAGCAGTTCTTC.

DNA of the CDR3: TGTGCCAGCAGCTTAGGTCGCGGGGATGAGCAGTTCTTC. Residues: CASSLGRGDEQFF. The V gene is TRBV11-1, the J gene TRBJ2-1, with a weak D call TRBD2 (6 bases). Germline values: CDR1 SGHAT, CDR2 FQDESV (reference sequence). The CDR3 is made up of 13 amino acids. V lost 1 base to trimming and J lost 8 bases, with 9 bases between them. Full variable domain (outside the CDR3, taken from reference TRBV11-1 and TRBJ2-1): EAEVAQSPRYKITEKSQAVAFWCDPISGHATLYWYRQILGQGPELLVQFQDESVVDDSQLPKDRFSAERLKGVDSTLKIQPAELGDSAMYLCASSLGRGDEQFFGPGTRLTVL.

The J gene is TRBJ2-2, the V gene TRBV27; 7 bases fit TRBD1. Looked up from germline, CDR1 is MNHEY and CDR2 is SMNVEV (reference sequence). The CDR3 has 14 amino acids. The ends lost 5 bases at V and 4 bases at J; junction bases unmatched: 4. The CDR3 nucleotides read TGTGCCAGCAGTCGGACAGGCGGCACCGGGGAGCTGTTTTTT. Its translation: CASSRTGGTGELFF.

The chain joins TRBV9 to TRBJ2-1; 7 bases align to TRBD2. Germline values: CDR1 SGDLS, CDR2 YYNGEE. Trimming cost V 4 bases and J 7 bases; bases outside gene matches: 5. This CDR3 has 13 amino acids. The CDR3 loop reads CASSLAAGNEQFF. CDR3 in DNA: TGTGCCAGCAGCCTAGCGGCGGGGAATGAGCAGTTCTTC.